These 6 T cell receptor beta chains share one sample of origin, sequenced in a study of control samples from healthy donors and cancer patients (dated by TCRdb to the early 2020s). Receptor amplification or capture employed the immunoSEQ multiplex PCR assay. TCRdb carries this immuneACCESS record with in-frame sequences only. Its versions omit some clonotypes, under half of them owing to an unresolved V gene in the studies checked, with the rest unexplained. This sample holds 110,000 or so clones; around four fifths were observed only once. The biggest ten clones account for 6.5% of the sample. Material for sequencing was blood. Receptor source: a young man in good health.

The chain employs TRBV6-5 and TRBJ2-5; D may correspond to TRBD1 or TRBD2 (5 bases each). The CDR3 consists of 16 residues. Trimming removed 1 base at V and 3 bases at J, with 15 bases between. CDR1 is MNHEY and CDR2 is SVGAGI in the germline V gene. The CDR3 region has the DNA TGTGCCAGCAGTTACTTACAGGCAGGGAGTAAAGAGACCCAGTACTTC. This translates into CASSYLQAGSKETQYF.

The chain uses TRBV5-1 and TRBJ1-2, with 7 bases aligning to TRBD1. Germline assignment: CDR1 SGHRS and CDR2 YFSETQ. The CDR3 extends over 14 amino acids. V gave up 0 bases and J gave up 11 bases; unmatched junction bases: 10. CDR3 amino acids: CASSLGVTGPHYTF. The CDR3 DNA reads TGCGCCAGCAGCTTGGGGGTGACAGGGCCCCATTACACCTTC.

The chain employs TRBV15 and TRBJ1-3, with 9 bases identical to TRBD1. This CDR3 has 14 residues. Germline V lookup: CDR1 LNHNV, CDR2 YYDKDF (reference sequence). Trimming at V came to 9 bases and at J to 1 base, leaving 4 bases not matched to a gene. The CDR3 is CATKQGASGNTIYF. CDR3 nucleotide sequence: TGTGCCACTAAACAGGGGGCTTCTGGAAACACCATATATTTT.

The chain has TRBV19 and TRBJ1-6; no clear D. V lost 7 bases to trimming and J lost 0 bases, with 7 bases between them. This CDR3 spans 14 amino acids. Germline V gene lookup returns CDR1 LNHDA and CDR2 SQIVND (reference sequence). CDR3 region: CASTYSSYNSPLHF. CDR3 DNA sequence: TGTGCCAGTACCTATAGCTCCTATAATTCACCCCTCCACTTT.

The chain is built from TRBV9 and TRBJ1-2; D is uncertain. The CDR3 runs 16 residues. The germline V and J ends were trimmed by 4 bases and 7 bases, with 23 bases remaining between them. From germline, CDR1 is SGDLS and CDR2 YYNGEE. In DNA, the CDR3 is TGTGCCAGCAGCTCCAGAATGACCGTTAGGACCTCTGGCTACACCTTC. Amino acid sequence: CASSSRMTVRTSGYTF.

This clone was picked up a small number of times. This rearrangement joins TRBV6-2 or TRBV6-3 to TRBJ1-2; D remains ambiguous. The CDR3 consists of 14 residues. Germline CDR1 MNHEY, CDR2 SVGEGT. Trimming removed 5 bases from V and 1 base from J, with 11 bases in between. The CDR3 protein is CASSRSQDNYGYTF. Written as DNA, the CDR3 is TGTGCCAGCAGTAGGAGCCAAGATAACTATGGCTACACCTTC.